Included here is one T cell receptor beta chain sequence, with context. The V gene's germline CDR1 is DFQATT and CDR2 SNEGSKA (reference sequence). The length of the CDR3 is 12 residues. Trimming stripped 3 bases from V and 1 base from J, with 6 bases between. Source study methods: Amplified reference gene primers provided the basis for estimating nucleated cell counts. Clones were read by immunoSEQ multiplex PCR, and TCRdb kept only the in-frame ones, dropping some. That table supplies the V and J calls and clone size; D and trimming were determined from the DNA. The sample lists fewer than 70,000 clones, 75% to 95% occurring once. This sample is part of a study of blood T cell repertoires in COVID-19. Study-level information: Samples of COVID-19 (acute and convalescent) were obtained from the United States, Italy and Spain. PBMCs, B-cell-depleted T cells, or T cells provided the cDNA or gDNA that made up the material.

The receptor was derived from a woman of 80 years or more with active COVID-19. Sequenced material: peripheral blood. The chain has TRBV20-1 and TRBJ1-1; D is undetermined. The CDR3 DNA sequence: TGCAGTGCTAGTCCCGGGAACACTGAAGCTTTCTTT. This sequence encodes CSASPGNTEAFF.